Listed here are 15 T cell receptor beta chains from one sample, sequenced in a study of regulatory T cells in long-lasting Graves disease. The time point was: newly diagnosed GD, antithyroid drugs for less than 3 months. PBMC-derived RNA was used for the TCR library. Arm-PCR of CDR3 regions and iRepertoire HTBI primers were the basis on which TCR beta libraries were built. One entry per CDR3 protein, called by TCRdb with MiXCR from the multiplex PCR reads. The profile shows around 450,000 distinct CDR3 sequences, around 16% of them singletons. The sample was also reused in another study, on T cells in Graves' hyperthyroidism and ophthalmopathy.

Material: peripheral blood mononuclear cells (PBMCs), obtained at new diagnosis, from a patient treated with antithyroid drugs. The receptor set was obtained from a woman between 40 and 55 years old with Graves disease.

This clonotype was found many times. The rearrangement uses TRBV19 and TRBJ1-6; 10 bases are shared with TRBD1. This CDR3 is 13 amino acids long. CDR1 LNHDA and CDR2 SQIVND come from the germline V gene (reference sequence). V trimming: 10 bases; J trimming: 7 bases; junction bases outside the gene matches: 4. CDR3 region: CATGDRGNSPLHF. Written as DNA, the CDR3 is TGTGCCACCGGGGACAGGGGCAATTCACCCCTCCACTTT.

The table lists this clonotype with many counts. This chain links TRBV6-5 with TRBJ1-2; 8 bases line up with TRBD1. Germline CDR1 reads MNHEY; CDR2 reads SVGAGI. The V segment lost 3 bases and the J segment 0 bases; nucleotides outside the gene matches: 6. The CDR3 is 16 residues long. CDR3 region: CASSYSGQATNYGYTF. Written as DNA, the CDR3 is TGTGCCAGCAGTTATTCGGGACAGGCGACTAACTATGGCTACACCTTC.

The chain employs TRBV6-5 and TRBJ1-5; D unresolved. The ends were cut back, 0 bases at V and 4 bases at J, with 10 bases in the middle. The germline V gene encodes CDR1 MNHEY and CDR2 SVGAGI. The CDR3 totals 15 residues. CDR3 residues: CASSYSVAGNQPQHF. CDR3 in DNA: TGTGCCAGCAGTTACTCCGTGGCGGGTAATCAGCCCCAGCATTTT.

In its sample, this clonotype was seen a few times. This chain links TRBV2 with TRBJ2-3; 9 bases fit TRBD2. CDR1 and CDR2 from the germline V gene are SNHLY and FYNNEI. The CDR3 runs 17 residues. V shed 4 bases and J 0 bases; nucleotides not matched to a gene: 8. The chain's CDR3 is CASSAVSGGTSTDTQYF. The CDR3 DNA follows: TGTGCCAGCAGTGCGGTTAGCGGGGGAACTAGCACAGATACGCAGTATTTT.

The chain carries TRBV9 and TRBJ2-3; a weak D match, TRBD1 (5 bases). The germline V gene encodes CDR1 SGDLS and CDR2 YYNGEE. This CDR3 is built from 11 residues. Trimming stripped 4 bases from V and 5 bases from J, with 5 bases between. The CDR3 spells CASSTGDTQYF. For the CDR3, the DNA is TGTGCCAGCAGCACAGGAGATACGCAGTATTTT. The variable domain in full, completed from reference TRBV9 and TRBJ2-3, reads DSGVTQTPKHLITATGQRVTLRCSPRSGDLSVYWYQQSLDQGLQFLIQYYNGEERAKGNILERFSAQQFPDLHSELNLSSLELGDSALYFCASSTGDTQYFGPGTRLTVL.

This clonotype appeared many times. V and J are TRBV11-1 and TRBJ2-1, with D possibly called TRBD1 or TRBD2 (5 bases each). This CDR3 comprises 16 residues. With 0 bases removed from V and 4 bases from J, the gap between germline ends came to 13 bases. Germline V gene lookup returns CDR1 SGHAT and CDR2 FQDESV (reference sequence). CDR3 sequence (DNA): TGTGCCAGCAGCTTAGCTCGGGGCATTAGGTACAATGAGCAGTTCTTC. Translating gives CASSLARGIRYNEQFF.

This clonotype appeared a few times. As DNA, the CDR3 is TGTGCCAGCAGCGGGGCAGGGTCAAACTATGGCTACACCTTC. Amino acids: CASSGAGSNYGYTF. The chain uses TRBV9 and TRBJ1-2; a weak D match, TRBD1 (5 bases). V lost 3 bases, J lost 2 bases, and 11 bases lay in between. Germline values: CDR1 SGDLS, CDR2 YYNGEE. This CDR3 contains 14 residues.

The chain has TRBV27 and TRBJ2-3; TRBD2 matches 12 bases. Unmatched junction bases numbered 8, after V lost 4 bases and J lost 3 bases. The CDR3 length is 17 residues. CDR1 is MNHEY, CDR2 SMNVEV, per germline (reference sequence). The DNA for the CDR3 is TGTGCCAGCAGTTCGTCGACTAGCGGGAGAGGAACAGATACGCAGTATTTT. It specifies CASSSSTSGRGTDTQYF.

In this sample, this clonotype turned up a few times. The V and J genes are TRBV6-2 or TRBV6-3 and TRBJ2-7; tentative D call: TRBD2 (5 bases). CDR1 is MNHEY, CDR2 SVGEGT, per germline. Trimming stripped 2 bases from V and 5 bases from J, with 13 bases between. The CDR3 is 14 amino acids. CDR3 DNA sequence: TGTGCCAGCAGTTACCGTCCGGGGTGGAACGAGCAGTACTTC. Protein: CASSYRPGWNEQYF.

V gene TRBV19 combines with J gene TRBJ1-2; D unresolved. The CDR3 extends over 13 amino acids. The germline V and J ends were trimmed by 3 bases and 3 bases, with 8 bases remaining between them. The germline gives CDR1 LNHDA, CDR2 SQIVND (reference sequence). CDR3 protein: CASSIDGHYGYTF. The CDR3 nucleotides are TGTGCCAGTAGTATTGACGGACACTATGGCTACACCTTC.

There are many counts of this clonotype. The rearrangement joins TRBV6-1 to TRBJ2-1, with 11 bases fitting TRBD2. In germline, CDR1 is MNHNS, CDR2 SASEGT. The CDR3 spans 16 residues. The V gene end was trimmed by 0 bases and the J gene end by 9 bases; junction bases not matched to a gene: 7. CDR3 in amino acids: CASSEAGLAVPFEQFF. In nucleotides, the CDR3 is TGTGCCAGCAGTGAAGCGGGACTAGCGGTCCCCTTTGAGCAGTTCTTC.

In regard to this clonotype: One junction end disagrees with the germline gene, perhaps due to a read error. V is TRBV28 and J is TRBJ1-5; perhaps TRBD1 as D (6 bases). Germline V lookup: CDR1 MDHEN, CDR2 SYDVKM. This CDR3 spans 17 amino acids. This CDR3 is CASSPHNQGISDQPQHF. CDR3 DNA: TGTGCCAGCAGTCCTCACAACCAGGGGATTAGCGATCAGCCCCAGCATTTT.

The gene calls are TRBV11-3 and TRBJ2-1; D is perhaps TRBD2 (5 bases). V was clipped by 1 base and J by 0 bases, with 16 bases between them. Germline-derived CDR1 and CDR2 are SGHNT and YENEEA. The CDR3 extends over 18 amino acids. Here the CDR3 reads CASSLVFGLSSSYNEQFF. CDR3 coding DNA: TGTGCCAGCAGCTTAGTATTCGGACTTTCAAGCTCCTACAATGAGCAGTTCTTC.

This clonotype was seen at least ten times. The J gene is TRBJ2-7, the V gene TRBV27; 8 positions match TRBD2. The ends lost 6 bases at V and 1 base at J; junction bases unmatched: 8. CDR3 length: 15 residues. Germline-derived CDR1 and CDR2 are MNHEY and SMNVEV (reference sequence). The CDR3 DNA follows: TGTGCCAGCAGCATAGGAGCGGGAGCGTCCTACGAGCAGTACTTC. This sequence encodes CASSIGAGASYEQYF.

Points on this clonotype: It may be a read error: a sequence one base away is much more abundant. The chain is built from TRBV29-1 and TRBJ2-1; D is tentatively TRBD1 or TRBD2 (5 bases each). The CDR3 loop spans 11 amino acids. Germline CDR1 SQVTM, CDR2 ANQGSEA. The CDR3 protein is CSIEGDGPLFF. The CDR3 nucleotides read TGCAGCATTGAAGGGGACGGTCCATTGTTCTTC.